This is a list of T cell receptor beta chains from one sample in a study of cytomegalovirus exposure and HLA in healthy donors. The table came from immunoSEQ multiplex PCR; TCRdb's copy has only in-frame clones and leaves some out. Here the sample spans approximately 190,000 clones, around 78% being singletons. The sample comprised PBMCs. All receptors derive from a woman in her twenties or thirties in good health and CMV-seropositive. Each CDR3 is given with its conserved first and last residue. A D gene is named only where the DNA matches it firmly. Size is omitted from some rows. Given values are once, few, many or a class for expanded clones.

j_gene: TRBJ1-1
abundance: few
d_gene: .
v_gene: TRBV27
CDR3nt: TGTGCCAGCAGTGCGGGGGGCGTGAACACTGAAGCTTTCTTT
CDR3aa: CASSAGGVNTEAFF

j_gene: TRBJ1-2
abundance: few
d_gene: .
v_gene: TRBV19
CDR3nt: TGTGCCAGTACGGGGACAAGGGACGTAGCTAACTATGGCTACACCTTC
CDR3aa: CASTGTRDVANYGYTF

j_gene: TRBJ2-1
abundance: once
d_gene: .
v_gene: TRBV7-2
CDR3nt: TGTGCCAGCAGCTTACCTCTTAGCGTCAATGAGCAGTTCTTC
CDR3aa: CASSLPLSVNEQFF

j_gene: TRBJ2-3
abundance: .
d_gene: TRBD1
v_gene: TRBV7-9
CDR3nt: TGTGCCAGCCAGGGGGAAACCCTTCTCGCAGATACGCAGTATTTT
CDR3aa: CASQGETLLADTQYF

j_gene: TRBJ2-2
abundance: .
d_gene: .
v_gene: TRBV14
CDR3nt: TGTGCCAGCAGTCCGGGATTCGGGGAGCTGTTTTTT
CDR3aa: CASSPGFGELFF

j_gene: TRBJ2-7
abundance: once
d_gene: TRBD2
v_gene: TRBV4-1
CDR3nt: TGCGCCAGCAGCCTTTCCCCGGGACTAGACTCCTACGAGCAGTACTTC
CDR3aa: CASSLSPGLDSYEQYF

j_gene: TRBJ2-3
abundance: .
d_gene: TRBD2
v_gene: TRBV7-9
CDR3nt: TGTGCCAGCAGCTCTGGGACTAGCGGAACAGATACGCAGTATTTT
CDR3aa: CASSSGTSGTDTQYF

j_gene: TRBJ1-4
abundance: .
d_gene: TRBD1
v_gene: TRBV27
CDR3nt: TGTGCCAGCAGCCAGGGGGACGGGTCCCTTGGGGAAAAACTGTTTTTT
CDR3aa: CASSQGDGSLGEKLFF

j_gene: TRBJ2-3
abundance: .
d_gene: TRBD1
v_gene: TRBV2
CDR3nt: TGTGCCAGCACCACGGACAGGAACAGGGATACGCAGTATTTT
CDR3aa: CASTTDRNRDTQYF

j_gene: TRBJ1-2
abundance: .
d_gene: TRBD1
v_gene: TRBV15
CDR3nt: TGTGCCACCAGCAGAGATAAGGCAGGGGGCGCTGACTATGGCTACACCTTC
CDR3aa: CATSRDKAGGADYGYTF

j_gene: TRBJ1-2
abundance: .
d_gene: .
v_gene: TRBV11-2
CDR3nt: TGTGCCAGCAGCCCAGCGGGGGGCAAATGGAAAAATGGCTACACCTTC
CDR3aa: CASSPAGGKWKNGYTF

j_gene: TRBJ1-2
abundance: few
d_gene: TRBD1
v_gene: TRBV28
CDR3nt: TGTGCCAGCAGTAACAGGGGGCGAAGTGGCTACACCTTC
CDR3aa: CASSNRGRSGYTF

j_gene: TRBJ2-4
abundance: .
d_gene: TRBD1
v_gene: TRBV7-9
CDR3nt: TGTGCCAGCAGCTTTATAGAACTGACAGGGGTAGCCAAAAACATTCAGTACTTC
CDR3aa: CASSFIELTGVAKNIQYF

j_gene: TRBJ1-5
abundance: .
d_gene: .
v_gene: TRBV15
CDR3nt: TGTGCCACCAGCAGAGATGAAGCCGCCTGGCAGCCCCAGCATTTT
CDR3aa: CATSRDEAAWQPQHF

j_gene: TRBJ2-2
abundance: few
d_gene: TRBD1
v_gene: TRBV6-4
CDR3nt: TGTGCCAGCAGTGTCACAGGGGGCAACACCGGGGAGCTGTTTTTT
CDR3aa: CASSVTGGNTGELFF

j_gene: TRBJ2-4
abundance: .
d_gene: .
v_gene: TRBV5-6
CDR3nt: TGTGCCAGCAGCTTGTGGGCGGGCGACCGAGGCATTCAGTACTTC
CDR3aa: CASSLWAGDRGIQYF

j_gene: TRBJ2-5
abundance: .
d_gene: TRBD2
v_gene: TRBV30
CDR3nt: TGTGCCTGGAGTGAAGGACTAGCGGGAGGAGAGACCCAGTACTTC
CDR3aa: CAWSEGLAGGETQYF

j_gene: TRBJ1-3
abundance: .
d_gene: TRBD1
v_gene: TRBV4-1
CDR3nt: TGCGCCAGCAGCCAAGGGCCAGGGGGGGGAAACACCATATATTTT
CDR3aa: CASSQGPGGGNTIYF

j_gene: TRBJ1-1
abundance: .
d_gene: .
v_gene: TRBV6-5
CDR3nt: TGTGCCAGCAGTTCCCTGTACACTGAAGCTTTCTTT
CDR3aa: CASSSLYTEAFF

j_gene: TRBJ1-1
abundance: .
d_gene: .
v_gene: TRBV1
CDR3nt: TGCACCAGCAGCCGACCGGATCGCCTTGGGACAGCCAATAACACTGAAGCTTTCTTT
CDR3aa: CTSSRPDRLGTANNTEAFF

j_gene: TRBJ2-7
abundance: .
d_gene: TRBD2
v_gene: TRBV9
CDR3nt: TGTGCCAGCAGCGCCGGACTAGCGGGGGACTACGAGCAGTACTTC
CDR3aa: CASSAGLAGDYEQYF

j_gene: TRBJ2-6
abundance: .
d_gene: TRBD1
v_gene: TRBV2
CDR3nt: TGTGCCAGCACTGGCAGGACAGGAACGTCTTCTGGGGCCAACGTCCTGACTTTC
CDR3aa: CASTGRTGTSSGANVLTF

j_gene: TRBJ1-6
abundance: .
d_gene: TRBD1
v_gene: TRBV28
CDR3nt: TGTGCCAGCCGCCACAGGGGTGGTAATTCACCCCTCCACTTT
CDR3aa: CASRHRGGNSPLHF

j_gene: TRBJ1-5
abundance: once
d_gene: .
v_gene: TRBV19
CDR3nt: TGTGCCAGTGGCCTTTTAGGGGGAAGGCAGCCCCAGCATTTT
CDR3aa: CASGLLGGRQPQHF

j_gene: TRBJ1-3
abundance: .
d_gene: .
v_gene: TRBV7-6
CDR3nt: TGTGCCAGCAGCTTCGACAGAAACCTTGGAAACACCATATATTTT
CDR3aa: CASSFDRNLGNTIYF

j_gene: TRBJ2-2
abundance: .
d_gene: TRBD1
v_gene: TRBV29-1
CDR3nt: TGCAGCGTTGCCGTGACAGGGGAAACCGGGGAGCTGTTTTTT
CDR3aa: CSVAVTGETGELFF

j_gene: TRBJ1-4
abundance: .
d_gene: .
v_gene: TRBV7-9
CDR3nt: TGTGCCAGCAGCCCCCGCGGGCCACCTCCTGAAAATGAAAAACTGTTTTTT
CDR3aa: CASSPRGPPPENEKLFF

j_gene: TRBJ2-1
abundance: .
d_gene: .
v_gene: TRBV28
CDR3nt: TGTGCCAGCACCACATCATCAGGGGGGTACTACAATGAGCAGTTCTTC
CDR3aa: CASTTSSGGYYNEQFF

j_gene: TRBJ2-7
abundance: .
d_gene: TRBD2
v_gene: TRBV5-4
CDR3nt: TGTGCCAGCAGCTTGTCGCTAGCGGGGGTTCCTCGCGAGCAGTACTTC
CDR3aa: CASSLSLAGVPREQYF

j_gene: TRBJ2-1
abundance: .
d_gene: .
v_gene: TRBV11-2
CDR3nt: TGTGCCAGCAGCTTAGAAACGCGGCAAAGCTCCTACAATGAGCAGTTCTTC
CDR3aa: CASSLETRQSSYNEQFF

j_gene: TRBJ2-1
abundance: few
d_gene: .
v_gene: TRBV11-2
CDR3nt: TGTGCCAGCAGCCAATTAGCAAGCTCCTACAATGAGCAGTTCTTC
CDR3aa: CASSQLASSYNEQFF

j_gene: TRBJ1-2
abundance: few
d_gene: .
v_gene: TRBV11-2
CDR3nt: TGTGCCAGCAGCCTCCCCGGGGGCTATGGCTACACCTTC
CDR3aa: CASSLPGGYGYTF

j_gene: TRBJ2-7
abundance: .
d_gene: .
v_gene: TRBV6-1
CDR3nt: TGTGCCAGCAGGCTAACCCCTTACGAGCAGTACTTC
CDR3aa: CASRLTPYEQYF

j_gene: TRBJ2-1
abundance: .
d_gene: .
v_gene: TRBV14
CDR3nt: TGTGCCAGCAGCCAAGGGGGGCTAGCCCTCGTCTACAATGAGCAGTTCTTC
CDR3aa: CASSQGGLALVYNEQFF

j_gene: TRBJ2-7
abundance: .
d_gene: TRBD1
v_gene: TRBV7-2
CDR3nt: TGTGCCAGCAGCTTATCCCCGGGACAGGAATACGAGCAGTACTTC
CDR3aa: CASSLSPGQEYEQYF

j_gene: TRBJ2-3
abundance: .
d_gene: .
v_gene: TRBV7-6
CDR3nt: TGTGCCAGCAGCATTTTAAATGGCGGTCTCGATACGCAGTATTTT
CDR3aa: CASSILNGGLDTQYF

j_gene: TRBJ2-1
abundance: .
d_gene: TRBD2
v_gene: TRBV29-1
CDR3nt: TGCAGCGTTGAAGATCGAGGACTAGCGGGTAGAGATGAGCAGTTCTTC
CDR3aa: CSVEDRGLAGRDEQFF

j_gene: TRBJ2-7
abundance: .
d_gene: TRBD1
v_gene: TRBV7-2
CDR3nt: TGTGCCAGCACCCTCGGACAGGGTGGGGAGCAGTACTTC
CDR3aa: CASTLGQGGEQYF

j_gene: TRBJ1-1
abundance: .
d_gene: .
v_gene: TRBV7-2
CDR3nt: TGTGCCAGCAGCTTAGGCAGGTACACTGAAGCTTTCTTT
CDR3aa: CASSLGRYTEAFF

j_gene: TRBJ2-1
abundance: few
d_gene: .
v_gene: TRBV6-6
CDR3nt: TGTGCCAGCAGTTACTCACAGGGTTGGAGTGAGCAGTTCTTC
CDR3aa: CASSYSQGWSEQFF

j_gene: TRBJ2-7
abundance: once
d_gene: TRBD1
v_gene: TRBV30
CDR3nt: TGTGCCTGGAGTGGGACAGGGATCAACGAGCAGTACTTC
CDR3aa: CAWSGTGINEQYF

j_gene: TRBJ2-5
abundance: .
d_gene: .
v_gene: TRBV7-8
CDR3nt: TGTGCCAGCAGCTCCAGAAGACTAGTAGGTGCAGAGACCCAGTACTTC
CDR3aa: CASSSRRLVGAETQYF

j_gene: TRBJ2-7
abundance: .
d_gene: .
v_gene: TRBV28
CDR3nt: TGTGCCAGCAGTTTATTACGGTACGAGCAGTACTTC
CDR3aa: CASSLLRYEQYF

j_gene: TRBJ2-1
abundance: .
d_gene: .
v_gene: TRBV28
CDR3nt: TGTGCCAGCAATCGGGGGTACAATGAGCAGTTCTTC
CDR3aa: CASNRGYNEQFF

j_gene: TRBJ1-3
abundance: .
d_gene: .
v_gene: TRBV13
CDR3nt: TGTGCCAGCAGCCTTAACATTATGGGAAACACCATATATTTT
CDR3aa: CASSLNIMGNTIYF

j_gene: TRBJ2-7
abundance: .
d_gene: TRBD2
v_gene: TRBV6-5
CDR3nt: TGTGCCAGCAGTTACTCAGGGGCGGGAGGGTCCTACGAGCAGTACTTC
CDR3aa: CASSYSGAGGSYEQYF

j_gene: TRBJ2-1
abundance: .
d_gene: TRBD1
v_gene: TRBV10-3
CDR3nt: TGTGCCATCAGTCAATCCTTTTTAACCCCTTCGGACAGGGGGAATGAGCAGTTCTTC
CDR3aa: CAISQSFLTPSDRGNEQFF

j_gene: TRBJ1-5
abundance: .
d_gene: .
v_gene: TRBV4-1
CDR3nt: TGCGCCAGCAGCCGTTTTTCGGTCAATCAGCCCCAGCATTTT
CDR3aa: CASSRFSVNQPQHF

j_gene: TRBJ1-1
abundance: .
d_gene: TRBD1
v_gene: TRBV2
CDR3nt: TGTGCCAGCAGCCTGGGACAGGAGGGTGAAGCTTTCTTT
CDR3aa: CASSLGQEGEAFF

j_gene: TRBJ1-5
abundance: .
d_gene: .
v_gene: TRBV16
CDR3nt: TGTGCCAGCAGCCTCTACCCGGGTAGCAATCAGCCCCAGCATTTT
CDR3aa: CASSLYPGSNQPQHF

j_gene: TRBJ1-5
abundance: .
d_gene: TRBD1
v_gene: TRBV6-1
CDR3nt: TGTGCCAGCAGTGAAGCATGGCAGGGGGATCAGCCCCAGCATTTT
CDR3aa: CASSEAWQGDQPQHF

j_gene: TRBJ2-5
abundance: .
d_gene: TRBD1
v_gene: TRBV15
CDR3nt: TGTGCCACCAGCAGAGATGTCGGACAGGCAGAGACCCAGTACTTC
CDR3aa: CATSRDVGQAETQYF